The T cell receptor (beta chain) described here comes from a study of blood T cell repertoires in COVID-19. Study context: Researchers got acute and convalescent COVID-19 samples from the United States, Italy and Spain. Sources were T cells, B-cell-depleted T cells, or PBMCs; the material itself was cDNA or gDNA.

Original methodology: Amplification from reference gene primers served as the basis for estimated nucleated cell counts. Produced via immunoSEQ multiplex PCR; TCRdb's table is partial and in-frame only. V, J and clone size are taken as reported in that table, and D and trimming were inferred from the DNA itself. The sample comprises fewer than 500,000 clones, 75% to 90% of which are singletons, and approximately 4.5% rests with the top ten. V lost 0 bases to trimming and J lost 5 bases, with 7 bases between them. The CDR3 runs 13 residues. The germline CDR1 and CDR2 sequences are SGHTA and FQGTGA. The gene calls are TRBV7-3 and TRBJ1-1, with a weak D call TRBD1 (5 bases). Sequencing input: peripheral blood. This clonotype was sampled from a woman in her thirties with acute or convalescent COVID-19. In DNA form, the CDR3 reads TGTGCCAGCAGCTTAACACAGGTGACTGAAGCTTTCTTT. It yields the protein CASSLTQVTEAFF.